This T cell receptor (beta chain) was captured in a study of T cells in localized non-small cell lung cancer. Study-wide points: Uninvolved adjacent lung showed the highest T cell clonality, exceeding tumor.

This clone is medium-sized. Antigen specificity is unknown. After removal of 6 bases from V and 0 bases from J, the junction contained 7 bases not matched to a gene. The CDR3 runs to 16 residues. Germline V gives CDR1 SGHNT, CDR2 YENEEA. The method was immunoSEQ multiplex PCR; TCRdb's version includes in-frame clones alone and lacks a portion of them. The profile covers over 2,500 clones, with about 22% appearing a single time and approximately 6% taken by the ten largest. The chain employs TRBV11-3 and TRBJ2-2; 7 nucleotides agree with TRBD2. This sequence originates from a man aged 40 to 70 with stage II lung adenocarcinoma. Source: lung tumor tissue, taken before any cancer treatment. CDR3 nucleotides: TGTGCCAGCAGTGCCGCCCGGGGGGCGAACACCGGGGAGCTGTTTTTT. This translates into CASSAARGANTGELFF.